This T cell receptor beta chain was sequenced in a study of blood T cell repertoires in COVID-19. In the authors' methods: Estimates of nucleated cell counts were drawn from the amplification of reference gene primers. Some clones are missing from TCRdb's copy, which holds only in-frame ones; the method was immunoSEQ multiplex PCR. V, J and clone size are taken as reported in that table, and D and trimming were inferred from the DNA itself. Among some 170,000 clones, 85% were seen once, and the ten largest hold 5% to 8%. This CDR3 contains 18 residues. With 4 bases removed from V and 2 bases from J, the gap between germline ends came to 21 bases. CDR1 is MNHEY and CDR2 is SMNVEV in the germline V gene (reference sequence). Individuals aged roughly 18 to 95 years were recruited from around 22 US areas.

This chain connects TRBV27 to TRBJ1-5; D is possibly TRBD1 (5 bases). Material: PBMCs or T cells enriched from blood (not recorded which). The receptor was isolated from a man aged 35-49 years who had recovered from COVID-19. In nucleotides, the CDR3 is TGTGCCAGCAGTTCGAGCGCAGGGTCCGTCGGAGGCAATCAGCCCCAGCATTTT. Protein product: CASSSSAGSVGGNQPQHF.